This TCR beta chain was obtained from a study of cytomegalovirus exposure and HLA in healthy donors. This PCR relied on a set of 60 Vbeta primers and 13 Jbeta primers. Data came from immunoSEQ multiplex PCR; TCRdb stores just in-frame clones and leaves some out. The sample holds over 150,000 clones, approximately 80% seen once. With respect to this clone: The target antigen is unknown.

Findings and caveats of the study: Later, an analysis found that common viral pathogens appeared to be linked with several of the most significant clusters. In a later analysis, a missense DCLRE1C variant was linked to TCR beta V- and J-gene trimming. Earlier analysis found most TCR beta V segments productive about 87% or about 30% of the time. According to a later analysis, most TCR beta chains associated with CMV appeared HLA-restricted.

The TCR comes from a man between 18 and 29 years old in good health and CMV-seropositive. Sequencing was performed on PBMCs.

CDR3 loop: CASSLIRGVEAFF. The CDR3 DNA reads as TGTGCCAGCAGTCTAATCCGGGGGGTCGAAGCTTTCTTT. The chain recombines TRBV27 with TRBJ1-1, with D tentatively TRBD1 (5 bases). CDR1 is MNHEY and CDR2 is SMNVEV in the germline V gene (reference sequence). The CDR3 is 13 residues long. Trimming took off 5 bases at V and 8 bases at J, with 15 bases between the two ends.